The subject of this entry is one T cell receptor beta chain. Its antigen is unknown. This sample was included in a study of T-cell memory formation after mild COVID-19. This CDR3 has 14 residues. Germline lookup yields CDR1 DFQATT and CDR2 SNEGSKA (reference sequence). V lost 8 bases and J lost 5; bases outside the gene matches: 13. The study, taken as a whole, reports: Pre-infection memory contained some responding clones, which suggested that cross-reactive memory had joined. Mainly in CM and EM were contracting CD4+ clones; CD8+ were in EMRA.

The 5'RACE method, run with constant-segment primers, produced TCR alpha and TCR beta cDNA libraries (carrying sample barcodes and UMIs). TCRdb used MiXCR to reprocess the 5' RACE reads, holding one entry per CDR3 protein. The profile shows under 200,000 distinct CDR3 sequences, 13% of them singletons. Source material: PBMCs or a T cell subset sorted from them (not recorded which). This clonotype was sampled from a man between 18 and 29 years old who had mild COVID-19 (a few samples of this study predate the infection). Cell type and time point are not known. J is TRBJ1-1 and V is TRBV20-1; 8 bases agree with TRBD1. CDR3 protein: CSLEGTGRDTEAFF. For the CDR3, the DNA is TGCAGTCTTGAAGGGACAGGAAGAGATACTGAAGCTTTCTTT.